The 10 T cell receptor beta chains given below trace back to one sample, sequenced in a study of cytomegalovirus exposure and HLA in healthy donors. PCR used 60 Vbeta primers and 13 Jbeta primers. Data came from immunoSEQ multiplex PCR; TCRdb stores just in-frame clones and leaves some out. The sample consists of 100,000 to 150,000 clones, around 85% of them appearing once. Sequenced material: PBMCs. Every receptor here comes from a boy under 18 in good health and CMV-seronegative.

The chain is built from TRBV4-1 and TRBJ1-2, with TRBD1 as a possible D gene (5 bases). The CDR3 spans 14 residues. V was clipped by 1 base and J by 2 bases, with 8 bases between them. The germline V gene has CDR1 MGHRA and CDR2 YSYEKL. The DNA of the CDR3 is TGCGCCAGCAGCCAAGTAGACAGAAACTATGGCTACACCTTC. Its translation is CASSQVDRNYGYTF.

The DNA for the CDR3 is TGTGCCAGCAGCTTAGGACAGGGGGCGAGTAGCTACACCTTC. Its protein product is CASSLGQGASSYTF. The V gene is TRBV5-6, the J gene TRBJ1-2; 11 nucleotides line up with TRBD1. V shed 2 bases, J shed 9 bases, and the junction held 6 bases outside the gene matches. This CDR3 spans 14 amino acids. The germline V gene has CDR1 SGHDT and CDR2 YYEEEE.

In nucleotides, the CDR3 is TGTGCCAGTAGTAACACCTTACGGGATGGCTACACCTTC. It specifies CASSNTLRDGYTF. This chain uses TRBV19 with TRBJ1-2; D is undetermined. The germline V gene has CDR1 LNHDA and CDR2 SQIVND (reference sequence). Deletions cut 4 bases from V and 6 bases from J, with 12 bases between. This CDR3 region has 13 residues.

This chain links TRBV15 with TRBJ1-2; TRBD1 aligns across 7 bases. V lost 3 bases and J lost 5; bases outside the gene matches: 6. The CDR3 runs to 14 residues. Germline V lookup: CDR1 LNHNV, CDR2 YYDKDF (reference sequence). This CDR3 reads CATSSPTGQYGYTF. CDR3 DNA: TGTGCCACCAGCAGCCCGACAGGGCAGTATGGCTACACCTTC.

The chain uses TRBV7-2 and TRBJ1-5; the D is unclear. Germline V lookup: CDR1 SGHTA, CDR2 FQGNSA. V was shortened by 5 bases and J by 0 bases, with 11 bases between the two germline ends. The CDR3 is made up of 15 amino acids. CDR3 nucleotides: TGTGCCAGCAGCACGGGATCGTATAGCAATCAGCCCCAGCATTTT. Translating it yields CASSTGSYSNQPQHF.

This chain joins TRBV18 and TRBJ2-1, with unresolved D. The CDR3 is 13 residues long. CDR1 is KGHSH, CDR2 LQKENI, per germline. Trimming stripped 4 bases from V and 5 bases from J, with 9 bases between. This chain's CDR3 is CASSQTQDNEQFF. For the CDR3, the DNA is TGTGCCAGCTCACAAACTCAGGACAATGAGCAGTTCTTC.

This clone was detected a few times. The rearrangement joins TRBV4-1 to TRBJ1-1; D is undetermined. This CDR3 is 14 amino acids long. Germline CDR1 and CDR2: MGHRA and YSYEKL. V lost 0 bases, J lost 5 bases, and 10 bases lay in between. The CDR3 sequence: CASSQEDGGTEAFF. The CDR3 region has the DNA TGCGCCAGCAGCCAAGAAGACGGAGGGACTGAAGCTTTCTTT.

In nucleotides, the CDR3 is TGTGCCAGCAGCTTACGCGGGACTCGGGATGGTGAGACCCAGTACTTC. Protein product: CASSLRGTRDGETQYF. The gene calls are TRBV7-2 and TRBJ2-5, with D perhaps TRBD2 (6 bases). CDR1 and CDR2 (germline): SGHTA, FQGNSA. The CDR3 totals 16 residues. Trimming left V 2 bases short and J 5 bases short, with 18 bases between. Complete variable domain (other parts from reference TRBV7-2 and TRBJ2-5): GAGVSQSPSNKVTEKGKDVELRCDPISGHTALYWYRQSLGQGLEFLIYFQGNSAPDKSGLPSDRFSAERTGGSVSTLTIQRTQQEDSAVYLCASSLRGTRDGETQYFGPGTRLLVL.

The chain joins TRBV30 to TRBJ2-7; TRBD2 aligns across 13 bases. CDR1 and CDR2 from the germline V gene are GTSNPN and SVGIG (reference sequence). This CDR3 has 14 amino acids. Germline trimming cut 2 bases from V and 6 bases from J; bases unmatched to any gene: 4. The CDR3 spells CAWSRTSGSTEQYF. The CDR3, as DNA: TGTGCCTGGAGTAGGACTAGCGGGAGTACCGAGCAGTACTTC.

This clone was observed a few times. The chain combines TRBV19 with TRBJ1-5; 10 nucleotides agree with TRBD1. Germline lookup yields CDR1 LNHDA and CDR2 SQIVND (reference sequence). Trimming at V came to 5 bases and at J to 2 bases, leaving 9 bases not matched to a gene. This CDR3 spans 17 amino acids. CDR3 in amino acids: CASSPLGGTGGNQPQHF. CDR3 in DNA: TGTGCCAGTAGTCCACTAGGCGGGACAGGGGGCAATCAGCCCCAGCATTTT.